The 8 T cell receptor beta chains reported below all come from one sample, sequenced in a study of cytomegalovirus exposure and HLA in healthy donors. Both 60 Vbeta primers and 13 Jbeta primers went into the PCR. Measured with immunoSEQ multiplex PCR; TCRdb has only the in-frame clones, and not every one. Counted here are roughly 100,000 clones, 10% to 15% occurring once; the ten biggest clones make up about 16%. The sequenced material came from PBMCs. These receptors originate from a middle-aged man in good health and CMV-seropositive.

This clone has just a few counts. The V and J genes are TRBV7-2 and TRBJ2-7; 10 bases fit TRBD2. CDR1 and CDR2 (germline): SGHTA, FQGNSA. This CDR3 is built from 15 residues. Losses at the gene ends were 5 bases for V and 6 bases for J; bases not matched to a gene: 10. CDR3 in amino acids: CASSRRLAGGGEQYF. CDR3 bases: TGTGCCAGCAGCCGACGGTTAGCGGGAGGAGGCGAGCAGTACTTC.

This clone was seen a few times. V is TRBV4-1 and J is TRBJ1-1; D remains ambiguous. The CDR3 extends over 15 amino acids. From germline, CDR1 is MGHRA and CDR2 YSYEKL. V gave up 0 bases and J gave up 4 bases, with 12 bases separating them. In DNA, the CDR3 is TGCGCCAGCAGCCAAGAGTTCTCCAGATTCACTGAAGCTTTCTTT. Translating gives CASSQEFSRFTEAFF.

The chain combines TRBV5-4 with TRBJ1-2; TRBD1 agrees at 9 bases. The CDR3 has 16 residues. Trimming at V came to 3 bases and at J to 2 bases, leaving 8 bases not matched to a gene. Germline CDR1 is SGHNT and CDR2 is YYREEE (reference sequence). This CDR3 is CASSSRGQGINYGYTF. The CDR3 nucleotides read TGTGCCAGCAGCTCTCGGGGACAGGGTATAAACTATGGCTACACCTTC. The full variable domain, in which reference TRBV5-4 and TRBJ1-2 provide the parts outside the CDR3, is ETGVTQSPTHLIKTRGQQVTLRCSSQSGHNTVSWYQQALGQGPQFIFQYYREEENGRGNFPPRFSGLQFPNYSSELNVNALELDDSALYLCASSSRGQGINYGYTFGSGTRLTVV.

The sample holds a few counts of this clone. V is TRBV7-6 and J is TRBJ2-1; tentative D call: TRBD2 (6 bases). Germline CDR1 is SGHVS and CDR2 is FNYEAQ. The V end lost 5 bases, the J end lost 5 bases, and 13 bases lay between the germline ends. CDR3 size: 14 residues. The CDR3 loop reads CASSPLGLDNEQFF. CDR3 nucleotides: TGTGCCAGCAGCCCTTTGGGACTGGACAATGAGCAGTTCTTC.

About this clone: The same CDR3 can be traced to other DNA sequences in this sample. The chain combines TRBV15 with TRBJ2-5; TRBD2 matches 7 bases. V shed 6 bases, J shed 0 bases, and the junction held 4 bases outside the gene matches. This CDR3 region has 14 residues. Per the germline V gene, CDR1 is LNHNV and CDR2 is YYDKDF (reference sequence). The CDR3 sequence: CATSGGGDQETQYF. The CDR3 DNA reads TGTGCCACCAGTGGGGGAGGGGACCAAGAGACCCAGTACTTC.

This clone was observed a few times. V is TRBV29-1 and J is TRBJ2-1; 12 bases line up with TRBD2. Germline CDR1 and CDR2: SQVTM and ANQGSEA. Trimming removed 6 bases from V and 2 bases from J; junction bases left unmatched: 5. The CDR3 spans 15 residues. Here the CDR3 DNA reads TGCAGCGTCCCCGGGACTAGCGGGCCCTACAATGAGCAGTTCTTC. Translated, it gives CSVPGTSGPYNEQFF.

The rearrangement uses TRBV28 and TRBJ1-1; a possible D gene is TRBD1 (5 bases). CDR3 length: 12 amino acids. The V end lost 4 bases, the J end lost 4 bases, and 7 bases lay between the germline ends. Germline lookup yields CDR1 MDHEN and CDR2 SYDVKM. The CDR3 sequence is CASSSQGTEAFF. CDR3 DNA sequence: TGTGCCAGCAGTTCGCAGGGCACTGAAGCTTTCTTT.

This clone came up a few times. This chain connects TRBV28 to TRBJ1-3; D is possibly TRBD1 (5 bases). Deletions cut 2 bases from V and 1 base from J, with 9 bases between. Germline V gives CDR1 MDHEN, CDR2 SYDVKM. CDR3 length equals 15 residues. For the CDR3, the DNA is TGTGCCAGCAGTTTAACCGGGACTTCTGGAAACACCATATATTTT. This gives the protein CASSLTGTSGNTIYF.